Below are 13 T cell receptor beta chains sequenced from a single sample in a study of T cells in Graves' hyperthyroidism and ophthalmopathy. Amplified regions were TCR beta CDR3 sequences from RNA transcripts. An initial round of RT-PCR targeting the TCR CDR3 relied on the HTBI primer set. Each CDR3 protein is one row after TCRdb ran MiXCR on the multiplex PCR reads. The sample has over 250,000 distinct CDR3 sequences; approximately 26% are singletons. Input material: blood. The receptors here all came from a man in his forties with Graves' hyperthyroidism that later progressed to Graves' ophthalmopathy.

This clonotype has a count of ten or more. The rearrangement links TRBV29-1 to TRBJ2-2; possibly TRBD1 for D (6 bases). From germline, CDR1 is SQVTM and CDR2 ANQGSEA. This CDR3 comprises 14 residues. Trimming shortened V by 5 bases and J by 5 bases, and 15 bases separated the two germline ends. CDR3 DNA sequence: TGCAGCGTTCGGAAACAGGGTGGTACCGGGGAGCTGTTTTTT. Translating it yields CSVRKQGGTGELFF.

This chain links TRBV6-2 or TRBV6-3 with TRBJ2-5; 8 nucleotides match TRBD1. The CDR3 consists of 13 residues. V lost 6 bases and J lost 5; bases outside the gene matches: 5. Germline V gene sequence: CDR1 MNHEY, CDR2 SVGEGT. CDR3 in DNA: TGTGCCAGCAGGCGGACAGGGCGGGAGACCCAGTACTTC. It encodes CASRRTGRETQYF.

This clonotype has ten or more counts. The rearrangement joins TRBV2 to TRBJ2-5; D may be TRBD2 (7 bases). Per the germline V gene, CDR1 is SNHLY and CDR2 is FYNNEI. V shed 6 bases and J shed 5 bases, with 25 bases lying between them. The length of the CDR3 is 17 residues. CDR3: CASSEGVRLAVRETQYF. CDR3 in DNA: TGTGCCAGCAGCGAGGGGGTCCGACTAGCAGTTAGGGAGACCCAGTACTTC.

This clonotype was picked up many times. V and J are TRBV6-1 and TRBJ1-2, with unresolved D. Trimming left V 1 base short and J 7 bases short, with 7 bases between. The CDR3 totals 12 residues. Germline CDR1 reads MNHNS; CDR2 reads SASEGT. The CDR3 spells CASSEVAGGYTF. In DNA form, the CDR3 reads TGTGCCAGCAGTGAAGTGGCGGGTGGCTACACCTTC.

The rearrangement uses TRBV12-3 or TRBV12-4 and TRBJ2-5, with D unclear. The CDR3 length is 13 residues. V was shortened by 6 bases and J by 8 bases, with 16 bases between the two germline ends. The CDR3 nucleotides read TGTGCCAGCAGGCGAGATGGGAAGGGTACCCAGTACTTC. This codes for CASRRDGKGTQYF.

This clonotype was detected a few times. This sequence joins TRBV28 and TRBJ2-5; 9 bases line up with TRBD1. The junction had 12 bases not matched to a gene; V was cut back by 8 bases and J by 5 bases. Germline V gene data show CDR1 as MDHEN and CDR2 as SYDVKM. The CDR3 consists of 15 residues. The CDR3 here is CASDSPRTGAETQYF. The DNA of the CDR3 is TGTGCCAGCGACTCACCCCGGACAGGGGCCGAGACCCAGTACTTC.

At least ten counts were recorded for this clonotype. The J gene is TRBJ1-3, the V gene TRBV13; D not resolved. The germline CDR1 and CDR2 sequences are PRHDT and FYEKMQ (reference sequence). V was trimmed by 0 bases and J by 2 bases, leaving 8 bases between them. This CDR3 has 15 amino acids. CDR3 bases: TGTGCCAGCAGCTTAGGGGCGAGACCTGGAAACACCATATATTTT. Translation gives CASSLGARPGNTIYF. Combining the CDR3 with reference TRBV13 and TRBJ1-3 gives the whole variable domain AAGVIQSPRHLIKEKRETATLKCYPIPRHDTVYWYQQGPGQDPQFLISFYEKMQSDKGSIPDRFSAQQFSDYHSELNMSSLELGDSALYFCASSLGARPGNTIYFGEGSWLTVV.

The rearrangement links TRBV6-5 to TRBJ2-7; D not certain. Between the trimmed V and J ends, which lost 2 bases and 3 bases, there was a span of 5 bases. Germline V gene sequence: CDR1 MNHEY, CDR2 SVGAGI. This CDR3 has 12 residues. The CDR3 is CASSYTGYEQYF. CDR3 coding DNA: TGTGCCAGCAGTTACACGGGCTACGAGCAGTACTTC.

The chain couples TRBV12-3 or TRBV12-4 to TRBJ2-4; 14 bases line up with TRBD2. V was pared by 7 bases and J by 1 base, with 15 bases of the junction left unmatched. The CDR3 is 20 amino acids. For the CDR3, the DNA is TGTGCCAGCACTACACGTCCGGGACTAGCGGGAGAGAGGGCCAAAAACATTCAGTACTTC. Its protein is CASTTRPGLAGERAKNIQYF.

This clonotype was observed at least ten times. This rearrangement joins TRBV7-2 to TRBJ1-1, with 7 bases lining up with TRBD1. CDR1 SGHTA and CDR2 FQGNSA come from the germline V gene. CDR3 size: 19 residues. With 1 base clipped from V and 2 bases from J, the junction kept 16 bases outside the gene matches. The CDR3 coding sequence is TGTGCCAGCAGCTTAGGGCTTATAGTGACAGGGATGCGTAACACTGAAGCTTTCTTT. Translating it yields CASSLGLIVTGMRNTEAFF.

The chain has TRBV12-5 and TRBJ2-2; D perhaps matches TRBD1 (5 bases). This CDR3 comprises 13 residues. Trimming cost V 8 bases and J 4 bases, with 11 bases left between them. Germline V gene lookup returns CDR1 LGHNT and CDR2 FRNRAP. The chain's CDR3 is CASIKGSTGELFF. The DNA of the CDR3 is TGTGCTAGTATCAAGGGGTCCACCGGGGAGCTGTTTTTT.

At least ten counts were recorded for this clonotype. The chain uses TRBV7-6 and TRBJ1-6, with D unresolved. Germline CDR1 and CDR2: SGHVS and FNYEAQ. The V end lost 2 bases, the J end lost 12 bases, and 17 bases lay between the germline ends. This CDR3 has 15 amino acids. The CDR3 region has the DNA TGTGCCAGCAGCTTAAGTTCCTCACCAGGCATACCCCTCCACTTT. Protein product: CASSLSSSPGIPLHF.

This clonotype was counted ten times or more. The chain employs TRBV7-3 and TRBJ1-1, with D possibly matching TRBD1 (5 bases). CDR3 length: 14 amino acids. V lost 2 bases, J lost 4 bases, and 11 bases lay in between. Germline-derived CDR1 and CDR2 are SGHTA and FQGTGA. CDR3 residues: CASSLLGESTEAFF. In DNA, the CDR3 is TGTGCCAGCAGCTTATTAGGGGAGAGCACTGAAGCTTTCTTT.